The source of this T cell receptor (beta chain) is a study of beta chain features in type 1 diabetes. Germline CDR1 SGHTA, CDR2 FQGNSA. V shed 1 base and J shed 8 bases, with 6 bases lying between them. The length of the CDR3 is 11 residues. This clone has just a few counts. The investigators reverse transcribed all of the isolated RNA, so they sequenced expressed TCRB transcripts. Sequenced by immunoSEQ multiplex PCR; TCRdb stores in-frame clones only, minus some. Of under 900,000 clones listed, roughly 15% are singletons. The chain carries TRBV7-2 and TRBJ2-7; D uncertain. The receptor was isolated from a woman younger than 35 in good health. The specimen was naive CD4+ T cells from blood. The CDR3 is CASSLVGQQYF. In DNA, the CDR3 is TGTGCCAGCAGCTTAGTAGGGCAGCAGTACTTC.